This passage covers 5 T cell receptor beta chains from one sample sequenced in a study of blood T cell repertoires in COVID-19 (dated by TCRdb to about 2020). The protocol used for the library was the immunoSEQ multiplex PCR assay. TCRdb carries this immuneACCESS record with in-frame sequences only. Its versions omit some clonotypes, under half of them owing to an unresolved V gene in the studies checked, with the rest unexplained. Within this sample are approximately 140,000 clones, with approximately 86% of them counted one time only. The ten largest clones capture approximately 2.2% of the sample. Input material: PBMCs or T cells enriched from blood (not recorded which). Receptors originate from a woman aged 45-65 years who had recovered from COVID-19.

The chain is built from TRBV6-2 or TRBV6-3 and TRBJ2-7; 12 bases are shared with TRBD1. Germline CDR1 reads MNHEY; CDR2 reads SVGEGT. This CDR3 comprises 20 residues. J was trimmed by 4 bases and V by 2 bases; bases with no gene match: 18. The CDR3 loop reads CASSYDPETGTGGVLYEQYF. DNA of the CDR3: TGTGCCAGCAGTTACGACCCAGAAACCGGGACAGGGGGCGTTCTATACGAGCAGTACTTC.

This clone appeared a single time. For the CDR3, the DNA is TGTGCCAGCAGTACCTCAGGGTCTGGCACAGATACGCAGTATTTT. Protein sequence: CASSTSGSGTDTQYF. The rearrangement uses TRBV3-1 (or the pseudogene TRBV3-2) and TRBJ2-3; the D gene is possibly TRBD1 (5 bases). The V end was cut by 6 bases, the J end by 1 base, with 14 bases between. The germline V gene has CDR1 LGHDT and CDR2 YNNKEL (reference sequence). The CDR3 length is 15 residues.

This clone was observed a few times. The chain carries TRBV7-9 and TRBJ2-7; weak D call: TRBD2 (5 bases). CDR1 is SEHNR and CDR2 is FQNEAQ in the germline V gene (reference sequence). V gave up 5 bases and J gave up 2 bases, with 13 bases separating them. The CDR3 loop spans 14 amino acids. In nucleotides, the CDR3 is TGTGCCAGCAGCCCACGGGGAGAGACCTACGAGCAGTACTTC. Encoded protein: CASSPRGETYEQYF.

The chain recombines TRBV5-1 with TRBJ2-5; no firm D call. The V gene's germline CDR1 is SGHRS and CDR2 YFSETQ. V shed 2 bases and J shed 1 base, with 12 bases lying between them. This CDR3 is 15 amino acids long. This CDR3 reads CASSFTAGGQETQYF. The DNA of the CDR3 is TGCGCCAGCAGCTTTACCGCCGGCGGCCAAGAGACCCAGTACTTC.

The CDR3, as DNA: TGTGCCAGCAGCGCGGGGACAGAATACACTGAAGCTTTCTTT. It translates to CASSAGTEYTEAFF. The rearrangement links TRBV6-5 to TRBJ1-1, with TRBD1 matching over 7 bases. Losses at the gene ends were 6 bases for V and 3 bases for J; bases not matched to a gene: 7. The CDR3 extends over 14 amino acids. Germline assignment: CDR1 MNHEY and CDR2 SVGAGI.